The 3 T cell receptor beta chains listed next were all sequenced from one sample in a study of cytomegalovirus exposure and HLA in healthy donors. 60 Vbeta and 13 Jbeta primers were used in PCR. Produced via immunoSEQ multiplex PCR; TCRdb's table is partial and in-frame only. Of more than 250,000 clones in the sample, around 90% were seen once. Specimen: PBMCs. The receptors here all came from a woman aged 18 to 35 in good health and CMV-seronegative.

The V and J genes are TRBV6-5 and TRBJ1-5; D unclear. Germline loops: CDR1 MNHEY, CDR2 SVGAGI. There are 13 residues in the CDR3. Deletions cut 6 bases from V and 0 bases from J, with 6 bases between. The CDR3 loop is CASRLYSNQPQHF. CDR3 DNA: TGTGCCAGCAGGCTCTATAGCAATCAGCCCCAGCATTTT.

This chain joins TRBV9 and TRBJ2-2; 7 bases line up with TRBD1. V lost 0 bases to trimming and J lost 4 bases; unmatched junction nucleotides: 6. CDR1 is SGDLS, CDR2 YYNGEE, per germline. The CDR3 is 16 residues long. The CDR3 DNA reads as TGTGCCAGCAGCGTAGATCTCACAGGGGTCACCGGGGAGCTGTTTTTT. Protein: CASSVDLTGVTGELFF.

For this clone: Relative to the germline gene, one junction end is altered; a read error may explain this. The V call is TRBV7-9, the J call TRBJ2-7; weak D call: TRBD2 (5 bases). This CDR3 contains 14 residues. Germline CDR1 is SEHNR and CDR2 is FQNEAQ (reference sequence). The CDR3 here is CSSSSGRDSYEQYF. The CDR3 DNA reads as TGTTCCAGCAGCTCCGGCCGGGACTCCTACGAGCAGTACTTC.